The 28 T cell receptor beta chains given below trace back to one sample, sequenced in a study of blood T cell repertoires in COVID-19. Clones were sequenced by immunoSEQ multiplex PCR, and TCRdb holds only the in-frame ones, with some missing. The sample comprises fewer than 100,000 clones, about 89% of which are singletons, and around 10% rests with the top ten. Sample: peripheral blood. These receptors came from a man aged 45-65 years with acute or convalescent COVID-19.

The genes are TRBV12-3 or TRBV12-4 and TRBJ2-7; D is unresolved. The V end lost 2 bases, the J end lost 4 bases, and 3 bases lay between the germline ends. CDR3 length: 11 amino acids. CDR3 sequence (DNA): TGTGCCAGCAGTTTACAGTACGAGCAGTACTTC. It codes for CASSLQYEQYF.

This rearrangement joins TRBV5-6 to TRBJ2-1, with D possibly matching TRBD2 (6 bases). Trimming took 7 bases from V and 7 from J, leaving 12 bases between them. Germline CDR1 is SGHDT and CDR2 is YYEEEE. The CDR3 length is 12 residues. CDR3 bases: TGTGCCAGCGCCTTCGGGACTAATGAGCAGTTCTTC. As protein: CASAFGTNEQFF. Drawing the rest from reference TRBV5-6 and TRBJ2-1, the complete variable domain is DAGVTQSPTHLIKTRGQQVTLRCSPKSGHDTVSWYQQALGQGPQFIFQYYEEEERQRGNFPDRFSGHQFPNYSSELNVNALLLGDSALYLCASAFGTNEQFFGPGTRLTVL.

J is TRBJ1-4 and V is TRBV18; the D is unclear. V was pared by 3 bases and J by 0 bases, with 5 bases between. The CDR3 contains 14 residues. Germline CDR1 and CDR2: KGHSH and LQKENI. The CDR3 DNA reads TGTGCCAGCTCACCTAGTGCAACTAATGAAAAACTGTTTTTT. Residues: CASSPSATNEKLFF.

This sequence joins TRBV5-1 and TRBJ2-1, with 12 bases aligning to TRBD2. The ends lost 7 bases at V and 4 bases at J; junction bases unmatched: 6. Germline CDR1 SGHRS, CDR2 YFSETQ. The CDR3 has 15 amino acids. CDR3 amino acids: CASASLAGGYNEQFF. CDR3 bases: TGCGCCAGCGCCTCACTAGCGGGAGGATACAATGAGCAGTTCTTC.

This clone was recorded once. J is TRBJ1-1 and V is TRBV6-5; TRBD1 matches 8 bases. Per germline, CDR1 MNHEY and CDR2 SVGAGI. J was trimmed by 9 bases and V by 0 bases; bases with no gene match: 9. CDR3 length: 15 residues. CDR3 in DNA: TGTGCCAGCAGTTACTCGGGCAGGGGGCAGAAGAAAGCTTTCTTT. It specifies CASSYSGRGQKKAFF.

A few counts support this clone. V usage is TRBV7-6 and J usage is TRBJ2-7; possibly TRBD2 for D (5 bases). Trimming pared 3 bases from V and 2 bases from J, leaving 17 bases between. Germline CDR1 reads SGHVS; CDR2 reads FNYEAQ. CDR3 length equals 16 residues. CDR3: CASSLTTSIGAYEQYF. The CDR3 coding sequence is TGTGCCAGCAGCTTGACGACTTCAATCGGGGCCTACGAGCAGTACTTC. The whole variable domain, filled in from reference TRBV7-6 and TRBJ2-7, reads GAGVSQSPRYKVTKRGQDVALRCDPISGHVSLYWYRQALGQGPEFLTYFNYEAQQDKSGLPNDRFSAERPEGSISTLTIQRTEQRDSAMYRCASSLTTSIGAYEQYFGPGTRLTVT.

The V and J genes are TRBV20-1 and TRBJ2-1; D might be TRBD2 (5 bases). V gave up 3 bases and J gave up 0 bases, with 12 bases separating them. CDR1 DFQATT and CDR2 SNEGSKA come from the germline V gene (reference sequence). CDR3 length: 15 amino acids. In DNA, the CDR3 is TGCAGTGCTAGTAGTGGTGGGAGCTCCTACAATGAGCAGTTCTTC. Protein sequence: CSASSGGSSYNEQFF.

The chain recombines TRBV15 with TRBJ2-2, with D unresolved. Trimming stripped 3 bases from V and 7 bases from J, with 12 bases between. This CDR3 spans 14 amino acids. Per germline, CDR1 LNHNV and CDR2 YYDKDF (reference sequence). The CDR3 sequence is CATSSPNNGGELFF. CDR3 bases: TGTGCCACCAGCAGCCCGAATAACGGCGGGGAGCTGTTTTTT. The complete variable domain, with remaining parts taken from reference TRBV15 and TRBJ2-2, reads DAMVIQNPRYQVTQFGKPVTLSCSQTLNHNVMYWYQQKSSQAPKLLFHYYDKDFNNEADTPDNFQSRRPNTSFCFLDIRSPGLGDTAMYLCATSSPNNGGELFFGEGSRLTVL.

The CDR3 DNA is TGCAGCGGGGGGTCCGGGACAACCTACAATGAGCAGTTCTTC. Its protein is CSGGSGTTYNEQFF. The chain has TRBV29-1 and TRBJ2-1; perhaps TRBD1 as D (6 bases). Germline CDR1 reads SQVTM; CDR2 reads ANQGSEA. The ends were cut back, 7 bases at V and 2 bases at J, with 15 bases in the middle. The CDR3 contains 14 residues.

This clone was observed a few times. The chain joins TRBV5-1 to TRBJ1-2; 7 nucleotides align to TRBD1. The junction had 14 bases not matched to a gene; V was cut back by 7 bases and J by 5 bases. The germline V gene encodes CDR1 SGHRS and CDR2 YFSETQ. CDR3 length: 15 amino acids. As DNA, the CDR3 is TGCGCCAGCTACCTAAGACCGGGACAGACTTATGGCTACACCTTC. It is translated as CASYLRPGQTYGYTF.

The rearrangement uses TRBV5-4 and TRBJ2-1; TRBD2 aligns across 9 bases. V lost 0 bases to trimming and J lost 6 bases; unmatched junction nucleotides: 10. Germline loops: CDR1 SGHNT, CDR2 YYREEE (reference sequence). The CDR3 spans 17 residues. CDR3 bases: TGTGCCAGCAGCTTGGATAGACTAGCGGCTTCGGTCAATGAGCAGTTCTTC. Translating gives CASSLDRLAASVNEQFF.

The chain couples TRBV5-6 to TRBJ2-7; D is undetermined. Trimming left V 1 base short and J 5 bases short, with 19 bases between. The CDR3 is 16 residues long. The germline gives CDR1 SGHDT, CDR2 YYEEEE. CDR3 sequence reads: CASSLSGQVLSHEQYF. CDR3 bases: TGTGCCAGCAGCTTGTCTGGGCAGGTTTTGAGCCACGAGCAGTACTTC.

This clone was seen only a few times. The CDR3 sequence: CASSGQGAISYEQYF. For the CDR3, the DNA is TGTGCCAGCAGCGGACAGGGGGCGATCTCCTACGAGCAGTACTTC. This chain joins TRBV5-4 and TRBJ2-7; the match to TRBD1 covers 11 bases. Germline V CDR1 and CDR2: SGHNT, YYREEE (reference sequence). The CDR3 sequence is 15 residues long. The trim removed 4 bases at V and 0 bases at J, leaving 3 bases unmatched.

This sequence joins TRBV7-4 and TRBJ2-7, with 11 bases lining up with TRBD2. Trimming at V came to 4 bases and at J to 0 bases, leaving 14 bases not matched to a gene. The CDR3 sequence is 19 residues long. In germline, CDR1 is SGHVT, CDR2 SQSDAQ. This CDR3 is CASSSYSGTSGLSSYEQYF. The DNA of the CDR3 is TGTGCCAGCAGCTCGTATTCCGGGACTAGCGGTCTGAGCTCCTACGAGCAGTACTTC.

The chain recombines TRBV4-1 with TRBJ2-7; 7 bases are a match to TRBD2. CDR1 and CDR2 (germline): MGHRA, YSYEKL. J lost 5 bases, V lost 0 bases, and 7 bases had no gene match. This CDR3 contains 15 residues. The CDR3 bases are TGCGCCAGCAGCCAAGAGGCGGTCCTAGCGGACGAGCAGTACTTC. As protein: CASSQEAVLADEQYF.

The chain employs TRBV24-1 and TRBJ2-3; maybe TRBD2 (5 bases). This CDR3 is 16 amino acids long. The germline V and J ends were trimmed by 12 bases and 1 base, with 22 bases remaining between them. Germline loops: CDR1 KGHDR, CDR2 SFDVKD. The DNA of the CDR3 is TGTGCCCTAGGAAGTGTGCCCGGGATTTGCACAGATACGCAGTATTTT. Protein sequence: CALGSVPGICTDTQYF.

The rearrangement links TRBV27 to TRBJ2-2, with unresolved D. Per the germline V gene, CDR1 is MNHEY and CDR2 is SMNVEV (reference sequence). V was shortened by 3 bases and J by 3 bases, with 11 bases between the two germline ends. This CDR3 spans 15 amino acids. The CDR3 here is CASSLRVPDTGELFF. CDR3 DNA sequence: TGTGCCAGCAGTTTGCGAGTCCCGGACACCGGGGAGCTGTTTTTT.

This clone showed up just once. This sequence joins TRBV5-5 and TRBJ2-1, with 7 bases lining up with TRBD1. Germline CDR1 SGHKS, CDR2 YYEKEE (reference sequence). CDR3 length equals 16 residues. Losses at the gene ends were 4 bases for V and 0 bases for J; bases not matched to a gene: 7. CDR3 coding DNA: TGTGCCAGCAGCGCGGACAGGTCTAGCTCCTACAATGAGCAGTTCTTC. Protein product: CASSADRSSSYNEQFF. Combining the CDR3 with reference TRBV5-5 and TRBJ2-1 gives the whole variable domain DAGVTQSPTHLIKTRGQQVTLRCSPISGHKSVSWYQQVLGQGPQFIFQYYEKEERGRGNFPDRFSARQFPNYSSELNVNALLLGDSALYLCASSADRSSSYNEQFFGPGTRLTVL.

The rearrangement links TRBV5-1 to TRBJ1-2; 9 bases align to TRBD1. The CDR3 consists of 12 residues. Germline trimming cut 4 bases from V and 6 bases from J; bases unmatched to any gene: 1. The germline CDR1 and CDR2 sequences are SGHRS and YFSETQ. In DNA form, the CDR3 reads TGCGCCAGCAGCAGGACAGGGGATGGCTACACCTTC. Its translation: CASSRTGDGYTF. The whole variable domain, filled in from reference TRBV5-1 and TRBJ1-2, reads KAGVTQTPRYLIKTRGQQVTLSCSPISGHRSVSWYQQTPGQGLQFLFEYFSETQRNKGNFPGRFSGRQFSNSRSEMNVSTLELGDSALYLCASSRTGDGYTFGSGTRLTVV.

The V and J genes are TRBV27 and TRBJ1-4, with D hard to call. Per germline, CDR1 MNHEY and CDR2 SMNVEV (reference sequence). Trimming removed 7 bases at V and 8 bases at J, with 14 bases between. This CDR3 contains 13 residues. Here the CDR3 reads CASMDWRREKLFF. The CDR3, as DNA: TGTGCCAGCATGGACTGGAGGCGAGAAAAACTGTTTTTT.

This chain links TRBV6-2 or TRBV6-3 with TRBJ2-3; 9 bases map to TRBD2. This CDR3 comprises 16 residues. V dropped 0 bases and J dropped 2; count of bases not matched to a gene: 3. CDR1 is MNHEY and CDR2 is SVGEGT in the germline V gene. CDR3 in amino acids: CASSYSTSGLTDTQYF. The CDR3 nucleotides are TGTGCCAGCAGTTACTCGACTAGCGGACTCACAGATACGCAGTATTTT.

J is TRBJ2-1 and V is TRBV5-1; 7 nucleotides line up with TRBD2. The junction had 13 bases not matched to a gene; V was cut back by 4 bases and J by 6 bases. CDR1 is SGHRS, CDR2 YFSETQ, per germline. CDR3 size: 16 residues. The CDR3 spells CASSPRGEGQGNEQFF. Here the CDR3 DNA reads TGCGCCAGCAGCCCTAGAGGGGAGGGCCAGGGCAATGAGCAGTTCTTC. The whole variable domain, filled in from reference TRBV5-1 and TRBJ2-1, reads KAGVTQTPRYLIKTRGQQVTLSCSPISGHRSVSWYQQTPGQGLQFLFEYFSETQRNKGNFPGRFSGRQFSNSRSEMNVSTLELGDSALYLCASSPRGEGQGNEQFFGPGTRLTVL.

CDR3 in amino acids: CSVSSRSGRGIGEQYF. The CDR3, as DNA: TGCAGCGTTAGCAGCCGGTCAGGGAGGGGTATTGGCGAGCAGTACTTC. This chain joins TRBV29-1 and TRBJ2-7, with 7 nucleotides matching TRBD2. Germline CDR1 and CDR2: SQVTM and ANQGSEA. The CDR3 consists of 16 residues. The junction had 19 bases not matched to a gene; V was cut back by 5 bases and J by 6 bases.

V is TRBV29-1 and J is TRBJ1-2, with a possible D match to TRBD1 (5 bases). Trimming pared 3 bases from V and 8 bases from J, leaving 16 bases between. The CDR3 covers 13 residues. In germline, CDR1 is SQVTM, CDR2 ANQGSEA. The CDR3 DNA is TGCAGCGTTGACGTTGACAGTCTACAGGGCTACACCTTC. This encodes CSVDVDSLQGYTF.

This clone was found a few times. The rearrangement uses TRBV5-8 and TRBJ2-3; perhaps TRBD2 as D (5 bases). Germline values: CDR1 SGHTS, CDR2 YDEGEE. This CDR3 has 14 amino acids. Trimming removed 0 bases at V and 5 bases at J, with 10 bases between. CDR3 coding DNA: TGTGCCAGCAGCTTGGTGTTGGAGGAAGATACGCAGTATTTT. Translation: CASSLVLEEDTQYF.

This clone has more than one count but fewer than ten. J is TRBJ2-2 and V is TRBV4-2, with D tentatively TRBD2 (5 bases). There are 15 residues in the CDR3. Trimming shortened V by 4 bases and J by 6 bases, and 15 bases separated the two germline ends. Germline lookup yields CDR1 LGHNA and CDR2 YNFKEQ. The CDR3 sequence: CASSPQEERPGELFF. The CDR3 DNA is TGTGCCAGCAGCCCGCAGGAGGAGCGCCCCGGGGAGCTGTTTTTT.

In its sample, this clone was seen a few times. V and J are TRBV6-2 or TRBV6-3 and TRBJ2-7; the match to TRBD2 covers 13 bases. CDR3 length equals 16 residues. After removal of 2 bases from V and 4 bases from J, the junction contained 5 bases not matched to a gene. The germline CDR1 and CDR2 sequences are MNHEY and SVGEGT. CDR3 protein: CASSYGLAGDDYEQYF. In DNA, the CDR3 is TGTGCCAGCAGTTACGGACTAGCGGGGGACGATTACGAGCAGTACTTC.

The CDR3 spells CAWSESSGSGETQYF. The DNA of the CDR3 is TGTGCCTGGAGTGAGAGTAGCGGGAGTGGGGAGACCCAGTACTTC. The genes are TRBV30 and TRBJ2-5; 9 bases line up with TRBD2. The CDR3 consists of 15 residues. Germline V gives CDR1 GTSNPN, CDR2 SVGIG (reference sequence). Trimming removed 1 base from V and 5 bases from J; junction bases left unmatched: 8. Filled out from reference TRBV30 and TRBJ2-5, the complete variable domain reads SQTIHQWPATLVQPVGSPLSLECTVEGTSNPNLYWYRQAAGRGLQLLFYSVGIGQISSEVPQNLSASRPQDRQFILSSKKLLLSDSGFYLCAWSESSGSGETQYFGPGTRLLVL.